What follows are 21 T cell receptor beta chains derived from one specimen sequenced in a study of blood T cell repertoires in COVID-19. TCRdb's table, derived via immunoSEQ multiplex PCR, lists solely in-frame clones and lacks some. Of about 200,000 clones listed, 84% are singletons. Material for sequencing was peripheral blood. Receptor source: a woman in her sixties or seventies with active or convalescent COVID-19.

The chain combines TRBV5-4 with TRBJ2-7; TRBD2 aligns across 9 bases. V shed 5 bases and J 5 bases; nucleotides not matched to a gene: 11. The length of the CDR3 is 15 residues. CDR1 and CDR2 (germline): SGHNT, YYREEE (reference sequence). CDR3: CASSSALAGVDEQYF. CDR3 nucleotides: TGTGCCAGCAGTTCCGCCTTAGCGGGAGTTGACGAGCAGTACTTC.

The genes are TRBV4-1 and TRBJ1-2; 7 nucleotides agree with TRBD1. CDR3 size: 16 residues. J gave up 4 bases and V 1 base, and 9 bases lay outside the gene matches. Germline assignment: CDR1 MGHRA and CDR2 YSYEKL. CDR3 protein: CASSQAGLQGTYGYTF. DNA of the CDR3: TGCGCCAGCAGCCAAGCGGGGCTACAGGGGACCTATGGCTACACCTTC.

The genes are TRBV24-1 and TRBJ2-1, with 7 bases matching TRBD1. In germline, CDR1 is KGHDR, CDR2 SFDVKD. J lost 0 bases, V lost 4 bases, and 8 bases had no gene match. CDR3 size: 17 residues. The CDR3 sequence is CATSDNRGQGSYNEQFF. CDR3 nucleotide sequence: TGTGCCACCAGTGACAATAGGGGGCAGGGCTCCTACAATGAGCAGTTCTTC.

J is TRBJ1-2 and V is TRBV5-1; 8 bases align to TRBD1. Germline values: CDR1 SGHRS, CDR2 YFSETQ. V was pared by 0 bases and J by 6 bases, with 10 bases of the junction left unmatched. This CDR3 spans 16 amino acids. The CDR3 nucleotides are TGCGCCAGCAGCTTGGGGACAGGACAGGGTCTTAATGGCTACACCTTC. It specifies CASSLGTGQGLNGYTF.

The chain has TRBV29-1 and TRBJ2-5; D not resolved. The CDR3 length is 12 residues. V was clipped by 2 bases and J by 3 bases, with 7 bases between them. The germline V gene encodes CDR1 SQVTM and CDR2 ANQGSEA. The CDR3 is CSVERGEETQYF. As DNA, the CDR3 is TGCAGCGTTGAACGCGGCGAAGAGACCCAGTACTTC.

The genes are TRBV3-1 (or the pseudogene TRBV3-2) and TRBJ2-1; TRBD2 might be the D (6 bases). Looked up from germline, CDR1 is LGHDT and CDR2 is YNNKEL (reference sequence). The CDR3 spans 16 residues. Trimming cost V 1 base and J 13 bases, with 23 bases left between them. In nucleotides, the CDR3 is TGTGCCAGCAGCCAAGTCTTCGGTAGCGGAATAACCCCTCAGTTCTTC. It specifies CASSQVFGSGITPQFF.

The table lists this clone with a few counts. The chain recombines TRBV3-1 (or the pseudogene TRBV3-2) with TRBJ2-7; 7 nucleotides agree with TRBD2. V lost 6 bases to trimming and J lost 3 bases; unmatched junction nucleotides: 11. Germline V gene data show CDR1 as LGHDT and CDR2 as YNNKEL (reference sequence). This CDR3 region has 15 residues. The CDR3 sequence is CASRNTSEVRYEQYF. DNA for the CDR3: TGTGCCAGCAGAAATACTAGCGAGGTTCGCTACGAGCAGTACTTC.

The CDR3, as DNA: TGCGCCAGCAGCGGGGGGACAGTGTCTAATGAAAAACTGTTTTTT. Translating gives CASSGGTVSNEKLFF. The rearrangement joins TRBV5-1 to TRBJ1-4; 7 bases are a match to TRBD1. This CDR3 has 15 amino acids. V gave up 4 bases and J gave up 3 bases; unmatched junction bases: 6. Germline CDR1 SGHRS, CDR2 YFSETQ. The full variable domain, its missing parts supplied by reference TRBV5-1 and TRBJ1-4, is KAGVTQTPRYLIKTRGQQVTLSCSPISGHRSVSWYQQTPGQGLQFLFEYFSETQRNKGNFPGRFSGRQFSNSRSEMNVSTLELGDSALYLCASSGGTVSNEKLFFGSGTQLSVL.

This chain joins TRBV10-3 and TRBJ2-5; D ambiguous. Trimming left V 4 bases short and J 5 bases short, with 11 bases between. The CDR3 covers 13 residues. Germline-derived CDR1 and CDR2 are ENHRY and SYGVKD. CDR3 sequence (DNA): TGTGCCATCAGTGCCACTGGCAGGGAGACCCAGTACTTC. Translating it yields CAISATGRETQYF.

The V gene is TRBV29-1, the J gene TRBJ2-2; 8 bases are shared with TRBD2. Germline CDR1 SQVTM, CDR2 ANQGSEA. V lost 6 bases, J lost 2 bases, and 5 bases stayed unmatched. The CDR3 extends over 14 amino acids. CDR3 sequence (DNA): TGCAGCGTAGCGGGAGATTCTAACACCGGGGAGCTGTTTTTT. It yields the protein CSVAGDSNTGELFF.

The V and J genes are TRBV5-1 and TRBJ2-1; 8 bases are a match to TRBD1. The trim removed 2 bases at V and 2 bases at J, leaving 12 bases unmatched. The CDR3 loop spans 18 amino acids. In germline, CDR1 is SGHRS, CDR2 YFSETQ. The DNA of the CDR3 is TGCGCCAGCAGCTTTCTAGGACAGGGCGACTACCCCTACAATGAGCAGTTCTTC. Translating it yields CASSFLGQGDYPYNEQFF. Drawing the rest from reference TRBV5-1 and TRBJ2-1, the complete variable domain is KAGVTQTPRYLIKTRGQQVTLSCSPISGHRSVSWYQQTPGQGLQFLFEYFSETQRNKGNFPGRFSGRQFSNSRSEMNVSTLELGDSALYLCASSFLGQGDYPYNEQFFGPGTRLTVL.

The chain couples TRBV24-1 to TRBJ2-3; 9 nucleotides match TRBD1. In germline, CDR1 is KGHDR, CDR2 SFDVKD. The V segment lost 3 bases and the J segment 1 base; nucleotides outside the gene matches: 7. CDR3 size: 17 residues. DNA of the CDR3: TGTGCCACCAGTGATCCAACAGGGGGCGCCGGCACAGATACGCAGTATTTT. Protein product: CATSDPTGGAGTDTQYF.

CDR3 DNA: TGTGCCAGCAGCTTAGGGGGCAACGTTGGCTACACCTTC. It translates to CASSLGGNVGYTF. The chain combines TRBV7-9 with TRBJ1-2; D is perhaps TRBD1 (5 bases). Germline V gives CDR1 SEHNR, CDR2 FQNEAQ (reference sequence). This CDR3 is built from 13 residues. Trimming removed 1 base from V and 7 bases from J, with 10 bases in between.

The chain links TRBV7-2 to TRBJ1-1, with 7 bases lining up with TRBD1. The CDR3 is made up of 14 amino acids. Looked up from germline, CDR1 is SGHTA and CDR2 is FQGNSA. The trim removed 11 bases at V and 8 bases at J, leaving 17 bases unmatched. The chain's CDR3 is CAGTVRTGKYEAFF. As DNA, the CDR3 is TGTGCCGGAACTGTTAGGACAGGAAAGTACGAAGCTTTCTTT.

In this sample, this clone turned up once. The chain links TRBV2 to TRBJ2-2, with TRBD1 matching 9 bases. The CDR3 spans 15 residues. J gave up 1 base and V 6 bases, and 3 bases lay outside the gene matches. Germline CDR1 is SNHLY and CDR2 is FYNNEI. CDR3 coding DNA: TGTGCCAGCAGAGGACAGGGGCTGAACACCGGGGAGCTGTTTTTT. This codes for CASRGQGLNTGELFF.

This clone appeared a few times. The chain uses TRBV10-3 and TRBJ2-7; TRBD2 agrees at 9 bases. CDR3 length: 18 amino acids. The trim removed 0 bases at V and 2 bases at J, leaving 11 bases unmatched. Per germline, CDR1 ENHRY and CDR2 SYGVKD. The CDR3 region is CAISESRARGGRAYEQYF. DNA for the CDR3: TGTGCCATCAGTGAGTCGAGAGCGCGTGGCGGGAGGGCCTACGAGCAGTACTTC.

V usage is TRBV27 and J usage is TRBJ1-1; no reliable D call. The CDR3 spans 15 residues. CDR1 and CDR2 from the germline V gene are MNHEY and SMNVEV (reference sequence). With 4 bases removed from V and 4 bases from J, the gap between germline ends came to 16 bases. The chain's CDR3 is CASSSPRGISTEAFF. In DNA, the CDR3 is TGTGCCAGCAGTTCCCCGCGCGGGATCAGCACTGAAGCTTTCTTT.

The chain is built from TRBV4-1 and TRBJ2-7; TRBD2 matches 13 bases. Germline loops: CDR1 MGHRA, CDR2 YSYEKL. V shed 6 bases, J shed 4 bases, and the junction held 6 bases outside the gene matches. The CDR3 contains 15 residues. The CDR3 region is CASRGGTSGTYEQYF. The CDR3 nucleotides read TGCGCCAGCAGAGGTGGGACTAGCGGGACTTACGAGCAGTACTTC.

The V call is TRBV28, the J call TRBJ1-1; D is possibly TRBD1 (6 bases). V shed 8 bases and J shed 5 bases, with 21 bases lying between them. CDR1 and CDR2 (germline): MDHEN, SYDVKM. This CDR3 is built from 15 residues. CDR3 sequence (DNA): TGTGCCAGCCGCCGGGGGGGCAGACAGTATACTGAAGCTTTCTTT. The encoded protein is CASRRGGRQYTEAFF.

This chain uses TRBV20-1 with TRBJ2-1; 10 positions agree with TRBD2. The germline CDR1 and CDR2 sequences are DFQATT and SNEGSKA (reference sequence). V lost 3 bases, J lost 10 bases, and 12 bases stayed unmatched. CDR3 length equals 15 residues. CDR3 loop: CSASKAGGPSREQFF. The CDR3 DNA follows: TGCAGTGCTAGTAAAGCGGGAGGGCCCTCTCGCGAGCAGTTCTTC.

This clone was seen once. The rearrangement uses TRBV5-1 and TRBJ2-7; D possibly corresponds to TRBD1 (5 bases). Germline loops: CDR1 SGHRS, CDR2 YFSETQ. Deletions cut 4 bases from V and 2 bases from J, with 13 bases between. This CDR3 contains 14 residues. CDR3 nucleotides: TGCGCCAGCAGCCGTACCCCGACAGCCTACGAGCAGTACTTC. This sequence encodes CASSRTPTAYEQYF.